The entry below gives a single T cell receptor (beta chain) sequence along with its context. The antigen remains unidentified. The researchers produced TCR beta cDNA from roughly 550 ng total RNA with a constant-region primer. Libraries covering TCR beta were generated through three nested multiplex PCR rounds (using a slightly modified ARM-PCR). In the first two PCR rounds, TRBV1-TRBV30 forward primers were paired with a C-beta reverse primer, and each round lasted 10 cycles. TCRdb called the multiplex PCR reads again in MiXCR, with one record for every CDR3 protein. The sample records some 120,000 distinct CDR3 sequences, roughly three fifths being singletons. Unsorted bulk tissue (about 20-30 mg) underwent RNA and DNA co-extraction. The authors sampled five separate regions per tumor. These data come from a study of tumor-infiltrating lymphocytes in primary liver carcinoma. Study information: Male and female patients aged 30 to 69 years made up the cohort. Study-wide points: Overlap in tumor-adjacent and tumor-blood pairs fell below that of tumor region pairs.

The CDR3 has 15 residues. The V gene lost 3 bases and the J gene lost 0 bases, with 11 bases spanning the gap. Germline CDR1 reads SEHNR; CDR2 reads FQNEAQ (reference sequence). Source material: liver tumor tissue from sampling region 3. Subset given: tumor region T3, left-lateral pole. The chain is built from TRBV7-9 and TRBJ1-1, with D possibly TRBD1 on 6 matching bases. The clonotype originates from a woman aged 60-70 years with primary liver carcinoma and hepatitis B virus infection. The CDR3 DNA sequence: TGTGCCAGCAGCTTCATCGGGGGCATGAACACTGAAGCTTTCTTT. Translated: CASSFIGGMNTEAFF. The full variable domain, rest sourced from reference TRBV7-9 and TRBJ1-1, is DTGVSQNPRHKITKRGQNVTFRCDPISEHNRLYWYRQTLGQGPEFLTYFQNEAQLEKSRLLSDRFSAERPKGSFSTLEIQRTEQGDSAMYLCASSFIGGMNTEAFFGQGTRLTVV.